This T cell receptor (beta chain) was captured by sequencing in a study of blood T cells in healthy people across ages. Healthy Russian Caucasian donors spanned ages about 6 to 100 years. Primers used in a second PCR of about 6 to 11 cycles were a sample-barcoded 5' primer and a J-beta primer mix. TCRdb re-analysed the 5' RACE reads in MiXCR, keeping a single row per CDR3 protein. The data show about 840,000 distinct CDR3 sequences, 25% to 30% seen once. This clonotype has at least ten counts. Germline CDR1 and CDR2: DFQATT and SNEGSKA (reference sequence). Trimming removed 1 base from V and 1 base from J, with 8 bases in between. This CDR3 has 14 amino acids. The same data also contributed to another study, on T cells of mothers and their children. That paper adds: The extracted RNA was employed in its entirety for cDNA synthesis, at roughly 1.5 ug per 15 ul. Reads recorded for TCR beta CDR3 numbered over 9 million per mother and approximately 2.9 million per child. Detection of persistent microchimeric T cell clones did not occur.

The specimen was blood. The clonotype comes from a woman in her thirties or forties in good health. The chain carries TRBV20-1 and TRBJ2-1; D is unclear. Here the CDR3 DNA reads TGCAGTGCTAGAGCAGAGAAATCCTACAATGAGCAGTTCTTC. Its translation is CSARAEKSYNEQFF.